The next 21 T cell receptor beta chains were all read from a single sample in a study of T cells after yellow fever vaccination. TCRdb independently ran MiXCR on the 5' RACE reads; one entry per CDR3 protein. The sample lists about 85,000 distinct CDR3 sequences, 10% to 15% occurring once. Specimen: CD8+ T cells not binding an NS4B(214-222) dextramer, sorted from PBMCs, collected roughly 20 days after the first yellow fever vaccination. Source of these receptors: a man between 18 and 35 years old who received the YFV17D yellow fever vaccine.

The chain employs TRBV4-3 and TRBJ2-5; D is uncertain. CDR3 length equals 15 residues. Trimming took off 0 bases at V and 5 bases at J, with 13 bases between the two ends. The V gene's germline CDR1 is LGHNA and CDR2 YSLEER. The CDR3 region is CASSQDLRIRETQYF. CDR3 sequence (DNA): TGCGCCAGCAGCCAAGATTTACGGATCCGGGAGACCCAGTACTTC.

This clonotype was detected a few times. The chain employs TRBV5-4 and TRBJ1-2, with D unresolved. V was cut by 2 bases and J by 4 bases, with 12 bases left in between. Germline V CDR1 and CDR2: SGHNT, YYREEE (reference sequence). The CDR3 runs 14 residues. As DNA, the CDR3 is TGTGCCAGCAGCTTCGGGGTCATAGGCTATGGCTACACCTTC. It codes for CASSFGVIGYGYTF.

There are a few counts of this clonotype. This rearrangement joins TRBV4-3 to TRBJ1-1; the match to TRBD1 covers 7 bases. Germline V lookup: CDR1 LGHNA, CDR2 YSLEER. This CDR3 contains 18 residues. J was trimmed by 1 base and V by 0 bases; bases with no gene match: 11. The CDR3 reads CASSQDYRGTYQNTEAFF. The CDR3 DNA sequence: TGCGCCAGCAGCCAAGACTACAGGGGAACTTATCAGAACACTGAAGCTTTCTTT.

V usage is TRBV7-8 and J usage is TRBJ2-2, with D unresolved. Germline CDR1 reads SGHVS; CDR2 reads FQNEAQ. With 7 bases removed from V and 6 bases from J, the gap between germline ends came to 9 bases. This CDR3 comprises 12 residues. The CDR3 DNA reads as TGTGCCAGCACCAAAGTTGCCGGGGAGCTGTTTTTT. This encodes CASTKVAGELFF. Drawing the rest from reference TRBV7-8 and TRBJ2-2, the complete variable domain is GAGVSQSPRYKVAKRGQDVALRCDPISGHVSLFWYQQALGQGPEFLTYFQNEAQLDKSGLPSDRFFAERPEGSVSTLKIQRTQQEDSAVYLCASTKVAGELFFGEGSRLTVL.

This clonotype came up a few times. The V gene is TRBV20-1, the J gene TRBJ2-1; TRBD1 matches 7 bases. CDR1 and CDR2 from the germline V gene are DFQATT and SNEGSKA (reference sequence). The CDR3 has 13 residues. Losses at the gene ends were 4 bases for V and 6 bases for J; bases not matched to a gene: 6. CDR3 DNA: TGCAGTGCTACCCGGGACAGAATCAATGAGCAGTTCTTC. Its translation: CSATRDRINEQFF.

This clonotype has just a few counts. This chain links TRBV19 with TRBJ1-5; weak D call: TRBD1 (6 bases). The CDR3 has 16 residues. The germline CDR1 and CDR2 sequences are LNHDA and SQIVND (reference sequence). V dropped 3 bases and J dropped 3 bases, with 15 bases sitting between them. The CDR3 DNA reads as TGTGCCAGTAGTATGGATGAGGGGGGCTTCAATCAGCCCCAGCATTTT. Amino acids: CASSMDEGGFNQPQHF.

The rearrangement uses TRBV4-3 and TRBJ2-7; D gene uncertain. Germline values: CDR1 LGHNA, CDR2 YSLEER. The V gene lost 3 bases and the J gene lost 6 bases, with 15 bases spanning the gap. This CDR3 spans 14 amino acids. CDR3 sequence: CASSHQRAFFEQYF. The DNA of the CDR3 is TGCGCCAGCAGCCACCAAAGGGCGTTCTTCGAGCAGTACTTC.

This rearrangement joins TRBV4-3 to TRBJ2-5; possibly TRBD1 for D (5 bases). Germline V gene lookup returns CDR1 LGHNA and CDR2 YSLEER. This CDR3 is built from 16 residues. V dropped 0 bases and J dropped 0 bases, with 11 bases sitting between them. CDR3 residues: CASSQDWGRHQETQYF. For the CDR3, the DNA is TGCGCCAGCAGCCAAGATTGGGGCAGGCACCAAGAGACCCAGTACTTC.

This clonotype turned up a few times. This sequence joins TRBV7-3 and TRBJ2-2; a possible D gene is TRBD1 (6 bases). CDR1 is SGHTA and CDR2 is FQGTGA in the germline V gene. V lost 0 bases and J 4 bases, leaving 9 bases between the germline ends. The CDR3 is 15 amino acids. The CDR3 coding sequence is TGTGCCAGCAGCTTAACGGGACACATCACCGGGGAGCTGTTTTTT. Protein sequence: CASSLTGHITGELFF.

This clonotype was seen more than once but under ten times. The chain recombines TRBV7-8 with TRBJ1-5; tentative D call: TRBD1 (6 bases). CDR3 length: 17 residues. Trimming pared 1 base from V and 7 bases from J, leaving 20 bases between. CDR1 and CDR2 from the germline V gene are SGHVS and FQNEAQ. Here the CDR3 reads CASSLDSWGPQGQPQHF. CDR3 nucleotide sequence: TGTGCCAGCAGCTTAGATTCTTGGGGGCCCCAGGGGCAGCCCCAGCATTTT.

This clonotype occurred a few times. The J gene is TRBJ2-7, the V gene TRBV27; D call uncertain. Germline V gene data show CDR1 as MNHEY and CDR2 as SMNVEV (reference sequence). The CDR3 is made up of 13 amino acids. V was pared by 3 bases and J by 2 bases, with 8 bases between. The CDR3 loop is CASSFGLAYEQYF. The CDR3, as DNA: TGTGCCAGCAGTTTCGGGCTCGCCTACGAGCAGTACTTC.

This clonotype was observed a handful of times. J is TRBJ1-2 and V is TRBV27; a possible D gene is TRBD1 (6 bases). This CDR3 has 13 amino acids. Germline V gene lookup returns CDR1 MNHEY and CDR2 SMNVEV (reference sequence). Trimming left V 4 bases short and J 7 bases short, with 13 bases between. The CDR3 sequence: CASSSTDSGGYTF. CDR3 sequence (DNA): TGTGCCAGCAGTTCGACGGACAGCGGTGGCTACACCTTC.

In this sample, this clonotype turned up a few times. The gene calls are TRBV5-5 and TRBJ2-7, with 8 bases that match TRBD1. CDR3 length equals 15 residues. V trimming: 0 bases; J trimming: 0 bases; junction bases outside the gene matches: 2. The germline V gene encodes CDR1 SGHKS and CDR2 YYEKEE (reference sequence). The CDR3 coding sequence is TGTGCCAGCAGCTTGGAGGACAGGGCCTCCTACGAGCAGTACTTC. It is translated as CASSLEDRASYEQYF. The full variable domain, completed using reference TRBV5-5 and TRBJ2-7, is DAGVTQSPTHLIKTRGQQVTLRCSPISGHKSVSWYQQVLGQGPQFIFQYYEKEERGRGNFPDRFSARQFPNYSSELNVNALLLGDSALYLCASSLEDRASYEQYFGPGTRLTVT.

The chain links TRBV20-1 to TRBJ2-7, with 10 nucleotides matching TRBD1. Germline-derived CDR1 and CDR2 are DFQATT and SNEGSKA (reference sequence). This CDR3 comprises 14 residues. V lost 4 bases, J lost 2 bases, and 5 bases stayed unmatched. In DNA, the CDR3 is TGCAGTGCTATTCGGGACAGGGGCACCTACGAGCAGTACGTC. Protein: CSAIRDRGTYEQYV.

The chain has TRBV19 and TRBJ1-1; the match to TRBD1 covers 9 bases. In germline, CDR1 is LNHDA, CDR2 SQIVND (reference sequence). The V gene end was trimmed by 6 bases and the J gene end by 4 bases; junction bases not matched to a gene: 9. CDR3 length equals 15 residues. CDR3 sequence (DNA): TGTGCCAGTAGCAGAGGGACAGGGTTCGGCACTGAAGCTTTCTTT. Its protein product is CASSRGTGFGTEAFF.

This clonotype was seen a few times. V is TRBV6-2 or TRBV6-3 and J is TRBJ2-5; maybe TRBD2 (6 bases). V lost 2 bases and J lost 10, with 14 bases in between. The CDR3 has 13 amino acids. Germline CDR1 and CDR2: MNHEY and SVGEGT. The CDR3 loop is CASSYRGSLDQYF. As DNA, the CDR3 is TGTGCCAGCAGTTACCGGGGGAGCCTCGACCAGTACTTC.

This clonotype was observed a handful of times. The chain uses TRBV5-8 and TRBJ1-1; unclear D gene. Germline V lookup: CDR1 SGHTS, CDR2 YDEGEE. Trimming took 5 bases from V and 0 from J, leaving 5 bases between them. CDR3 length: 12 amino acids. Written as DNA, the CDR3 is TGTGCCAGCAGGAGGTTGAACACTGAAGCTTTCTTT. The encoded protein is CASRRLNTEAFF.

This clonotype was counted between two and nine times. The chain couples TRBV5-5 to TRBJ2-1; 11 bases align to TRBD2. The V segment lost 0 bases and the J segment 10 bases; nucleotides outside the gene matches: 9. There are 16 residues in the CDR3. Germline CDR1 SGHKS, CDR2 YYEKEE (reference sequence). The DNA of the CDR3 is TGTGCCAGCAGCTTGGGTGGTAGCGGGGGGGCCGGGGAGCAGTTCTTC. Its protein is CASSLGGSGGAGEQFF.

This clonotype was seen more than once but under ten times. The V and J genes are TRBV6-5 and TRBJ2-7, with TRBD1 as a possible D gene (6 bases). The CDR3 covers 16 residues. Trimming left V 4 bases short and J 0 bases short, with 16 bases between. In germline, CDR1 is MNHEY, CDR2 SVGAGI. The chain's CDR3 is CASSWFSGASSYEQYF. The CDR3 coding sequence is TGTGCCAGCAGTTGGTTCTCAGGGGCCAGCTCCTACGAGCAGTACTTC.

The table lists this clonotype with many counts. The CDR3 region is CASSRTGTYTDTQYF. CDR3 DNA: TGTGCCAGCAGCAGGACAGGGACCTACACAGATACGCAGTATTTT. This chain connects TRBV12-3 or TRBV12-4 to TRBJ2-3; 8 bases match TRBD1. CDR3 size: 15 residues. Germline trimming cut 6 bases from V and 2 bases from J; bases unmatched to any gene: 7.

This clonotype was counted between two and nine times. J is TRBJ1-1 and V is TRBV28; D is possibly TRBD1 (5 bases). The CDR3 is 14 residues long. In germline, CDR1 is MDHEN, CDR2 SYDVKM. The germline V and J ends were trimmed by 3 bases and 5 bases, with 13 bases remaining between them. DNA for the CDR3: TGTGCCAGCAGTTTTGGGGGAGGGCGAACTGAAGCTTTCTTT. It translates to CASSFGGGRTEAFF.